This is a list of T cell receptor beta chains from one sample in a study of cytomegalovirus exposure and HLA in healthy donors. Assay used: immunoSEQ multiplex PCR; TCRdb lists only in-frame clones, some missing. The sample holds a few hundred thousand clones; approximately 70% are singletons and the top ten take roughly 2%. The sequenced sample consisted of PBMCs. All receptors derive from a woman aged 25 to 45 in good health and CMV-seronegative. Each CDR3 is given with its conserved first and last residue. Fields, in order: J gene, D gene, clone size, V gene, CDR3 DNA, CDR3 protein. A D gene is named only where the DNA matches it firmly. Expanded clones get a size class; other rows say once, few or many, or leave the size out.

J: TRBJ2-1; D: -; size: -; V: TRBV7-8; DNA: TGTGCCAGCAGCTTTCTAGCGAACTCCTACAATGAGCAGTTCTTC; CDR3: CASSFLANSYNEQFF
J: TRBJ2-3; D: -; size: -; V: TRBV7-2; DNA: TGTGCCAGCAGTCTCGACTCCTCCGGGACGCAGTATTTT; CDR3: CASSLDSSGTQYF
J: TRBJ1-5; D: TRBD1; size: -; V: TRBV4-1; DNA: TGCGCCAGCAGTCCGCAGGGGGCGGGCAATCAGCCCCAGCATTTT; CDR3: CASSPQGAGNQPQHF
J: TRBJ2-3; D: TRBD2; size: few; V: TRBV30; DNA: TGTGCCGGGAGACGAGGCGGGGGGGTGGGTACGCAGTATTTT; CDR3: CAGRRGGGVGTQYF
J: TRBJ2-2; D: -; size: once; V: TRBV5-1; DNA: TGCGCCATCAGCTTAAGACAACAGGGAACTTCGAACACCGGGGAGCTGTTTTTT; CDR3: CAISLRQQGTSNTGELFF
J: TRBJ1-5; D: TRBD1; size: -; V: TRBV19; DNA: TGTGCCAGTAGTATACGGAAGACAGGGGTTATAAGCAATCAGCCCCAGCATTTT; CDR3: CASSIRKTGVISNQPQHF
J: TRBJ2-7; D: TRBD2; size: once; V: TRBV2; DNA: TGTGCCAGCAGCAGACTAGCGGGGGGTGATTCCTACGAGCAGTACTTC; CDR3: CASSRLAGGDSYEQYF
J: TRBJ1-2; D: -; size: -; V: TRBV9; DNA: TGTGCCAGCAGCGCCGGGACTCCTTATGGCTACACCTTC; CDR3: CASSAGTPYGYTF
J: TRBJ1-2; D: -; size: once; V: TRBV29-1; DNA: TGCAGCGTTGCCCTGACAGGTGGTGGCTACACCTTC; CDR3: CSVALTGGGYTF
J: TRBJ2-5; D: -; size: few; V: TRBV6-1; DNA: TGTGCCAGCAGCTGGTGGCGGAACCAAGAGACCCAGTACTTC; CDR3: CASSWWRNQETQYF
J: TRBJ2-7; D: TRBD1; size: -; V: TRBV6-5; DNA: TGTGCCAGCGGATGGGACAGCTACGAGCAGTACTTC; CDR3: CASGWDSYEQYF
J: TRBJ2-5; D: -; size: few; V: TRBV29-1; DNA: TGCAGCGTTGGACCCGGGACTCCCAGAGAGACCCAGTACTTC; CDR3: CSVGPGTPRETQYF
J: TRBJ1-1; D: TRBD1; size: few; V: TRBV7-3; DNA: TGTGCCAGCAGCCCCGCTCGGACAGGGCCCACTGAAGCTTTCTTT; CDR3: CASSPARTGPTEAFF
J: TRBJ2-1; D: TRBD2; size: -; V: TRBV27; DNA: TGTGCCAGCAGTCCTGGGACTAGCGGGCGTATCGGTTACAATGAGCAGTTCTTC; CDR3: CASSPGTSGRIGYNEQFF
J: TRBJ2-5; D: TRBD1; size: -; V: TRBV19; DNA: TGTGCCAGCTCTCAACTCCGGACAGGTGGGGAGACCCAGTACTTC; CDR3: CASSQLRTGGETQYF
J: TRBJ2-7; D: -; size: -; V: TRBV7-2; DNA: TGTGCCAGCAGCTTAGGGAGAACCTACGAGCAGTACTTC; CDR3: CASSLGRTYEQYF
J: TRBJ1-3; D: -; size: -; V: TRBV2; DNA: TGTGCCAGCACGGCCACCCCGGGAGGAAACACCATATATTTT; CDR3: CASTATPGGNTIYF
J: TRBJ1-5; D: -; size: -; V: TRBV15; DNA: TGTGCCACCAGCAGAGATGGGAGGGATAATCAGCCCCAGCATTTT; CDR3: CATSRDGRDNQPQHF
J: TRBJ2-5; D: TRBD2; size: few; V: TRBV4-2; DNA: TGTGCCAGCAGCCAAGAAAACACTAGCGGGAGGGCCAAGGGAGAGACCCAGTACTTC; CDR3: CASSQENTSGRAKGETQYF
J: TRBJ2-2; D: -; size: -; V: TRBV7-9; DNA: TGTGCCAGCAGCCCCGGACAGCTCACCGGGGAGCTGTTTTTT; CDR3: CASSPGQLTGELFF
J: TRBJ2-2; D: -; size: few; V: TRBV6-6; DNA: TGTGCCAGCATCTTGGAGGGCTACACCGGGGAGCTGTTTTTT; CDR3: CASILEGYTGELFF
J: TRBJ1-2; D: -; size: -; V: TRBV6-5; DNA: TGTGCCAGCAGTTACTCGACGGGGGAATATGGCTACACCTTC; CDR3: CASSYSTGEYGYTF
J: TRBJ1-1; D: TRBD1; size: few; V: TRBV12-5; DNA: TGTGCTAGTGGTTGGGACAGGGATCCAAACACTGAAGCTTTCTTT; CDR3: CASGWDRDPNTEAFF
J: TRBJ1-4; D: -; size: -; V: TRBV5-1; DNA: TGCGCCAGCAGCAACATACGGGATTTAAATGAAAAACTGTTTTTT; CDR3: CASSNIRDLNEKLFF
J: TRBJ2-5; D: -; size: -; V: TRBV29-1; DNA: TGCAGCGCCACCCCAGGGATTTTTAGAGAGACCCAGTACTTC; CDR3: CSATPGIFRETQYF
J: TRBJ2-1; D: TRBD1; size: -; V: TRBV10-3; DNA: TGTGCCATCAGCTCCGGGACAGGGGCTAATGAGCAGTTCTTC; CDR3: CAISSGTGANEQFF
J: TRBJ1-6; D: TRBD1; size: -; V: TRBV7-3; DNA: TGTGCCAGCAGCCAGGGACAGGCTGGCTCACCCCTCCACTTT; CDR3: CASSQGQAGSPLHF
J: TRBJ1-1; D: -; size: -; V: TRBV4-1; DNA: TGCGCCAGCAGCCGAATAACAGACACTGAAGCTTTCTTT; CDR3: CASSRITDTEAFF
J: TRBJ2-7; D: TRBD2; size: -; V: TRBV29-1; DNA: TGCAGCGTTGTTACCGTAGCGGGAGACGAGCAGTACTTC; CDR3: CSVVTVAGDEQYF
J: TRBJ2-3; D: -; size: -; V: TRBV11-2; DNA: TGTGCCAGCAGCTTCACTAGAGTGGATACGCAGTATTTT; CDR3: CASSFTRVDTQYF
J: TRBJ2-1; D: -; size: -; V: TRBV7-2; DNA: TGTGCCAGCAGCCTATTGATCTACAATGAGCAGTTCTTC; CDR3: CASSLLIYNEQFF
J: TRBJ2-1; D: TRBD2; size: -; V: TRBV7-8; DNA: TGTGCCAGCAGCCACGGGACTAGCGGGGTTAACAATGAGCAGTTCTTC; CDR3: CASSHGTSGVNNEQFF